The source of this T cell receptor (beta chain) is a study of blood T cell repertoires in COVID-19. Background on the study: Sources were T cells, B-cell-depleted T cells, or PBMCs; the material itself was cDNA or gDNA.

As processed by the authors: Estimation of nucleated cell counts was performed using reference gene primer amplification. The method was immunoSEQ multiplex PCR; TCRdb's version includes in-frame clones alone and lacks a portion of them. V and J calls and clone size are as listed in that table; D and trimming were resolved from the DNA. The sample has roughly 150,000 clones, approximately 80% seen once; the top ten hold roughly 8%. CDR1 is SGHTA and CDR2 is FQGNSA in the germline V gene. The V segment lost 6 bases and the J segment 8 bases; nucleotides outside the gene matches: 8. This CDR3 comprises 14 residues.

The chain couples TRBV7-2 to TRBJ2-1, with 9 bases identical to TRBD1. The receptor was derived from a woman aged 50 to 60 who had recovered from COVID-19. Sequencing was carried out using PBMCs or T cells enriched from blood (not recorded which). CDR3 in DNA: TGTGCCAGCAGGCGAGACAGGGGGGAGGATGAGCAGTTCTTC. Amino acid sequence: CASRRDRGEDEQFF.